The present T cell receptor (beta chain) was sequenced within a study of T cell responses to AZD1222 COVID-19 vaccine. On the study more broadly: Investigators merged groups given second doses at roughly 4 or roughly 12 weeks. Study-wide findings and caveats: Reportedly, nearly half of unique spike TCRs recognized epitopes outside B.1.351/B.1.1.7 mutations. Spike-specific TCR breadth and depth grew following two AZD1222 doses.

This CDR3 has 15 residues. CDR1 LNHDA and CDR2 SQIVND come from the germline V gene (reference sequence). V shed 5 bases, J shed 6 bases, and the junction held 10 bases outside the gene matches. Of note for this clone: Its specificity is unknown.

Profiling relied on immunoSEQ multiplex PCR, and the TCRdb table lists in-frame clones only, not all of them. The sample lists 87,000 or so clones; about 89% were seen once. This TCR was sampled from an adult in good health. The chain couples TRBV19 to TRBJ1-5, with 7 bases fitting TRBD1. The sequencing here drew on peripheral blood, taken on day 0 of AZD1222 vaccination. The CDR3, as DNA: TGTGCCAGTAGTCTCAGGGGGGAGGGTCCTCAGCCCCAGCATTTT. This gives the protein CASSLRGEGPQPQHF.